This entry describes one T cell receptor beta chain. Its antigen is not known. The sample comes from a study of T cells in Graves' hyperthyroidism and ophthalmopathy. Study outcomes and limitations: Most thyroid clonotypes expanded above 0.001 were also detected in blood.

V was pared by 6 bases and J by 1 base, with 18 bases between. Germline CDR1 MNHEY, CDR2 SVGEGT. The CDR3 runs 16 residues. Uncontrolled infection, other autoimmune disease, pregnancy or lactation barred patients from enrollment. Diagnostic assessment was based on clinical symptoms, serum thyroxine and TRAb, thyroid ultrasound and orbital computed tomography. The TCR beta CDR3 regions underwent amplification using RNA transcripts as the source. HTBI primers were used for first-round RT-PCR of the TCR CDR3. MiXCR, run by TCRdb on the multiplex PCR reads, gives a single entry per CDR3 protein. The table lists more than 500,000 distinct CDR3 sequences, approximately 15% of them singletons, with approximately 14% in the top ten.

The TCR was taken from a woman aged 40-49 years with Graves' hyperthyroidism. Sequencing was carried out using blood. The chain carries TRBV6-2 or TRBV6-3 and TRBJ1-1; D remains ambiguous. CDR3 protein: CASSPHSRTENTEAFF. The CDR3, as DNA: TGTGCCAGCAGCCCCCATTCCCGGACGGAGAACACTGAAGCTTTCTTT.